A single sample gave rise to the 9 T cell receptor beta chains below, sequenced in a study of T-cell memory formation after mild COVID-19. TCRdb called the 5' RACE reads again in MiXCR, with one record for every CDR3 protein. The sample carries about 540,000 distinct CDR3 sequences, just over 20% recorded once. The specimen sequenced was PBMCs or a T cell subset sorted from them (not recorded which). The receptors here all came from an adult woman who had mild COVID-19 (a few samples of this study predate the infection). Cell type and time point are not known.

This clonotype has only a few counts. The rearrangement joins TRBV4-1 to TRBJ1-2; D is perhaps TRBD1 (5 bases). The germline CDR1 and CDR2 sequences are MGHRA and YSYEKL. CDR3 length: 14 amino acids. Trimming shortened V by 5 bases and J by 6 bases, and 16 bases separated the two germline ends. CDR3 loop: CASSGWGNRHGYTF. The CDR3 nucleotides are TGCGCCAGCAGCGGTTGGGGGAATAGGCATGGCTACACCTTC.

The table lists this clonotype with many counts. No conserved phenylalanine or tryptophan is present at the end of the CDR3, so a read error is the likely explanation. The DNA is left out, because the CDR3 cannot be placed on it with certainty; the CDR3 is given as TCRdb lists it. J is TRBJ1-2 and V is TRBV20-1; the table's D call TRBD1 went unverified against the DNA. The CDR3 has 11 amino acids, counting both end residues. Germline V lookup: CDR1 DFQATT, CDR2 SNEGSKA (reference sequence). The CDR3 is CSARIDREPLL.

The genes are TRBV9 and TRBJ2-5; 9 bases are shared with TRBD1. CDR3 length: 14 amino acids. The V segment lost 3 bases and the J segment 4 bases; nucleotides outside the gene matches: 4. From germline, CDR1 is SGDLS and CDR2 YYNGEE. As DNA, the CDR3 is TGTGCCAGCAGCGGGAGACAGGGGGGAGAGACCCAGTACTTC. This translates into CASSGRQGGETQYF.

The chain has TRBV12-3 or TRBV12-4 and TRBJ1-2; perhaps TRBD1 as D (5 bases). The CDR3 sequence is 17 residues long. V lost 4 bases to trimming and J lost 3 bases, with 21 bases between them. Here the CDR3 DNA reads TGTGCCAGCAGTTACTGGGCAGGTTCCGCGGGGGACTATGGCTACACCTTC. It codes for CASSYWAGSAGDYGYTF.

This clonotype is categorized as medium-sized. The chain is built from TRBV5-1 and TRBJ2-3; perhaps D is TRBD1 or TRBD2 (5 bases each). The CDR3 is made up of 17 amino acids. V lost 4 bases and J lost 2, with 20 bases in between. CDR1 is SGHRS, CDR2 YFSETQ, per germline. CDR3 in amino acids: CASSVRDLSRYTDTQYF. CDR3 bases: TGCGCCAGCAGCGTCCGGGACCTCAGCCGTTACACAGATACGCAGTATTTT.

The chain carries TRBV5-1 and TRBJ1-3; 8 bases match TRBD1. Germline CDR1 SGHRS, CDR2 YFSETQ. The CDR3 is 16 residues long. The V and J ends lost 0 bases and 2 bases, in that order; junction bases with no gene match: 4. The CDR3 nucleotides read TGCGCCAGCAGCTTGGGGACAGGGTCAGCTGGAAACACCATATATTTT. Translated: CASSLGTGSAGNTIYF.

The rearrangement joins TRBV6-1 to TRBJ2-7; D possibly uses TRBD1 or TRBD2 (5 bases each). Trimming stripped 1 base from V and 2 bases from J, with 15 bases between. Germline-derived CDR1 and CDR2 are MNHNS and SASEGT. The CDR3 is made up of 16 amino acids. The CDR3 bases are TGTGCCAGCAGTGAAGGGTCTTGGGACCCAGCCTACGAGCAGTACTTC. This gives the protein CASSEGSWDPAYEQYF.

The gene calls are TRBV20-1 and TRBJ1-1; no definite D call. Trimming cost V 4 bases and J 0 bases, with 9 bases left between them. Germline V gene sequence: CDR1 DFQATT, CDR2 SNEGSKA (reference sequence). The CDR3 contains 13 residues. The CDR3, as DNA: TGCAGTGCTAAGAGCCAGTTGAACACTGAAGCTTTCTTT. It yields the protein CSAKSQLNTEAFF.

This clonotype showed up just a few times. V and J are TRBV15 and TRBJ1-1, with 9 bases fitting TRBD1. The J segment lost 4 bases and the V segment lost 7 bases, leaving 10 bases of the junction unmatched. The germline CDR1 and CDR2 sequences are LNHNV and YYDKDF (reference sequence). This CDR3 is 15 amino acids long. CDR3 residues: CATNTGGASVTEAFF. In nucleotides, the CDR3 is TGTGCCACCAACACAGGGGGCGCGAGTGTCACTGAAGCTTTCTTT.